This TCR beta chain was obtained from a study of T cell responses to AZD1222 COVID-19 vaccine. Using immunoSEQ multiplex PCR, the repertoire was profiled, and TCRdb retains in-frame clones only, with some absent. The sample lists 150,000 or so clones, 90% seen once, with less than 9% in the top ten. This CDR3 contains 14 residues. The germline gives CDR1 MDHEN, CDR2 SYDVKM. General study points: Clonal diversity may have been underestimated, and the donors were mostly white British, with more females than males. All repertoire sampling was performed exclusively after the peak T cell response.

About this clone: The antigen remains unidentified. Compared with germline, one end of the junction differs, possibly owing to a read error.

The sequence was obtained from an adult in good health. The chain is built from TRBV28 and TRBJ2-1; TRBD2 is a possible D gene (7 bases). Source: peripheral blood, taken on day 0 of AZD1222 vaccination. The CDR3 here is CASSLNRPGGAVVF. CDR3 nucleotide sequence: TGTGCCAGCAGCCTTAACCGCCCTGGGGGGGCGGTTGTCTTC.